The TCR beta chain described here comes from a study of shared clonotypes between healthy human individuals. Partitioning of CD4+ cells yielded a CD45RA+ naive subset and a CD45RA-negative memory subset. Per the study methods: Filtering differed for immunoSEQ, which gave only junction sequences without quality scores. Repertoires were generated with immunoSEQ multiplex PCR, while TCRdb's copy carries only in-frame clones and drops some. Clone size and V and J calls were adopted from that table, with D and trimming inferred from the DNA. Of hundreds of thousands of clones listed, 95% to 97% are singletons. The V end was cut by 3 bases, the J end by 1 base, with 6 bases between. CDR1 is SNHLY, CDR2 FYNNEI, per germline. The CDR3 sequence is 13 residues long.

This rearrangement joins TRBV2 to TRBJ1-1; D unresolved. The sequenced sample consisted of naive CD4+ T cells sorted from blood. Specified subset: CD45RA+ positively selected. The TCR originated in a woman aged 25 to 39 in good health. CDR3 amino acids: CASSDEQNTEAFF. The CDR3 region has the DNA TGTGCCAGCAGTGATGAACAGAACACTGAAGCTTTCTTT.